This T cell receptor (beta chain) was documented in a study of Graves' ophthalmopathy and Graves' hyperthyroidism. Study context: Peripheral blood was collected at initial diagnosis, before any treatment.

Study findings and constraints: Most clonotypes expanded in thyroid above 0.001 frequency were present in blood too.

RNA transcripts were the source from which TCR beta CDR3 regions were amplified. First-round RT-PCR with HTBI primers preceded a second-round multiplex PCR. In TCRdb, the multiplex PCR reads were re-called with MiXCR into one record per CDR3 protein. The table includes around 400,000 distinct CDR3 sequences, 20% to 25% detected once. With regard to this clonotype: No antigen is known for it.

The CDR3 sequence is 15 residues long. Germline trimming cut 0 bases from V and 5 bases from J; bases unmatched to any gene: 9. CDR1 and CDR2 from the germline V gene are DFQATT and SNEGSKA (reference sequence). Pregnancy or lactation, uncontrolled infections and other autoimmune diseases were grounds for excluding patients. The receptor's source is a woman in her late teens or twenties with stable Graves' hyperthyroidism. Sequences were obtained from peripheral blood. V gene TRBV20-1 combines with J gene TRBJ2-5, with 7 nucleotides matching TRBD2. In DNA form, the CDR3 reads TGCAGTGCTAGAGATAGGGCTAGCGGTGGGGAGACCCAGTACTTC. Protein: CSARDRASGGETQYF.